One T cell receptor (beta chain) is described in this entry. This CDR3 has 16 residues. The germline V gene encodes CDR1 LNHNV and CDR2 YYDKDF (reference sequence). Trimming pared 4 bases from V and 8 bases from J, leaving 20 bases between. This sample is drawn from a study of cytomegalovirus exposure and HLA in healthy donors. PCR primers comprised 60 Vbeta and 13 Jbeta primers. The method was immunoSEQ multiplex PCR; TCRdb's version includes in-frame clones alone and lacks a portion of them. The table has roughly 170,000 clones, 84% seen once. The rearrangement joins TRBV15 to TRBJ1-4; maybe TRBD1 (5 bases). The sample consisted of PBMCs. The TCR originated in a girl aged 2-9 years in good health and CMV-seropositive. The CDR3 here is CATSTRGGVVLEKLFF. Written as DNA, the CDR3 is TGTGCCACCAGCACCCGGGGGGGAGTGGTTTTGGAAAAACTGTTTTTT.